This T cell receptor (beta chain) is drawn from a study of cytomegalovirus exposure and HLA in healthy donors. The CDR3 has 15 residues. Germline loops: CDR1 SGHDN, CDR2 FVKESK. Trimming shortened V by 1 base and J by 5 bases, and 11 bases separated the two germline ends. Study results and limitations: In an earlier analysis, about 87% or about 30%: the productive usage of most TCR beta V segments. DRB1 showed the most TCR associations and HLA-C the fewest in a later analysis, as rates varied by HLA locus. Most TCR sequences were uncommon, yet certain public TCRs appeared in many donors.

In the PCR, 60 Vbeta and 13 Jbeta primers were used. Using immunoSEQ multiplex PCR, the repertoire was profiled, and TCRdb retains in-frame clones only, with some absent. This sample carries 150,000 to 200,000 clones, roughly 83% of them seen once, and the ten largest clones take about 0.4%. As concerns this clone: Its antigen is undetermined.

The sequencing input was PBMCs. The chain uses TRBV14 and TRBJ2-2; TRBD2 might be the D (6 bases). The receptor comes from a boy aged 2 to 10 in good health and CMV-seronegative. The CDR3 sequence: CASSQVGRETGELFF. The DNA for the CDR3 is TGTGCCAGCAGCCAAGTAGGTCGGGAGACCGGGGAGCTGTTTTTT.